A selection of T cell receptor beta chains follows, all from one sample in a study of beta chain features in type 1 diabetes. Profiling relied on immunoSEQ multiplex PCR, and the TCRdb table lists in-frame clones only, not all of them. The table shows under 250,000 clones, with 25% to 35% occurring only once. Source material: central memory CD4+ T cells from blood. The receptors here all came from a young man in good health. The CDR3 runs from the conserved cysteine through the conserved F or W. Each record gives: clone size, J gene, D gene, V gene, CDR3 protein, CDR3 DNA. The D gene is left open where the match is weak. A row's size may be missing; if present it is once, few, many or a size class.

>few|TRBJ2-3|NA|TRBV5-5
CASSLDSGDTQYF
TGTGCCAGCAGCTTAGACTCGGGAGATACGCAGTATTTT
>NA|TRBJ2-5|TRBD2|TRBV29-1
CSVVRGDWSETQYF
TGCAGCGTTGTACGGGGGGATTGGAGCGAGACCCAGTACTTC
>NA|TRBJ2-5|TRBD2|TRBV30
CAWNRLAGGQETQYF
TGTGCCTGGAATAGACTAGCGGGGGGGCAAGAGACCCAGTACTTC
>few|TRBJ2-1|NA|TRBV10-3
CAISGGQGANEQFF
TGTGCCATCAGTGGTGGGCAAGGGGCCAATGAGCAGTTCTTC
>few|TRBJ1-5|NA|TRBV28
CASSLGERYQPQHF
TGTGCCAGCAGTTTAGGGGAGAGGTATCAGCCCCAGCATTTT
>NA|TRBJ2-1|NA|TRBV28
CASNGLYNEQFF
TGTGCCAGCAACGGACTCTACAATGAGCAGTTCTTC
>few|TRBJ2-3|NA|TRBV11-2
CASSYSGSSTDTQYF
TGTGCCAGCAGCTACAGCGGAAGTAGCACAGATACGCAGTATTTT
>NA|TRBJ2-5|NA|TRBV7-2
CASSLGSETQYF
TGTGCCAGCAGCTTGGGGTCCGAGACCCAGTACTTC
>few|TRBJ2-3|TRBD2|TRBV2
CASSLTSGRITDTQYF
TGTGCCAGCAGCCTGACTAGCGGGAGGATAACAGATACGCAGTATTTT
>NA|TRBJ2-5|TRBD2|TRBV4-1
CASSQAGLARETQYF
TGCGCCAGCAGCCAAGCAGGACTAGCGCGAGAGACCCAGTACTTC
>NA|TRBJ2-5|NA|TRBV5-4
CASSLGAFLQETQYF
TGTGCCAGCAGCTTGGGAGCGTTTTTACAAGAGACCCAGTACTTC
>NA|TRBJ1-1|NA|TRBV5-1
CASSLEVGGNTEAFF
TGCGCCAGCAGCTTGGAGGTAGGAGGGAACACTGAAGCTTTCTTT
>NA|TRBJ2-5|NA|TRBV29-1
CSGGRQGETQYF
TGCAGCGGCGGTAGGCAGGGAGAGACCCAGTACTTC
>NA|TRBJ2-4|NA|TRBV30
CAWSTSDRMTKNIQYF
TGTGCCTGGAGTACGTCCGACAGGATGACCAAAAACATTCAGTACTTC
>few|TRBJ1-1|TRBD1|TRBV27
CASSPRPGQGLTEAFF
TGTGCCAGCAGTCCCCGCCCGGGACAGGGGTTGACTGAAGCTTTCTTT
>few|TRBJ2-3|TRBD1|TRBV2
CARTRTGRRDTQYF
TGTGCCAGGACAAGGACAGGGAGGCGAGATACGCAGTATTTT
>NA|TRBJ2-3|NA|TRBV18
CASASNPGTDTQYF
TGTGCCAGCGCCTCTAACCCTGGTACAGATACGCAGTATTTT
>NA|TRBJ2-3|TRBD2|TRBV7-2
CASSILAGALSTDTQYF
TGTGCCAGCAGCATACTAGCGGGGGCACTTAGCACAGATACGCAGTATTTT
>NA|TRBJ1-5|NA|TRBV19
CASEPGGRSNQPQHF
TGTGCCAGCGAGCCGGGGGGACGGAGCAATCAGCCCCAGCATTTT
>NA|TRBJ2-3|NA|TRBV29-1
CSVAGTAKDTQYF
TGCAGCGTTGCCGGGACCGCCAAAGATACGCAGTATTTT
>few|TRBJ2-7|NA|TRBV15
CATSRGGVSYEQYF
TGTGCCACCAGCAGAGGTGGGGTGTCCTACGAGCAGTACTTC
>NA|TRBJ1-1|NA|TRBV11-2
CASSSQGGTEAFF
TGTGCCAGCAGCTCACAGGGAGGAACTGAAGCTTTCTTT
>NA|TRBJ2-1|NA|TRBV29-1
CSGKVLSSYNEQFF
TGCAGCGGGAAGGTACTTAGCTCCTACAATGAGCAGTTCTTC
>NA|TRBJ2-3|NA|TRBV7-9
CASSLKRGDTQYF
TGTGCCAGCAGCCTAAAGAGGGGCGATACGCAGTATTTT
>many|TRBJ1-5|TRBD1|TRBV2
CASSGTGNQPQHF
TGTGCCAGCAGTGGGACAGGGAATCAGCCCCAGCATTTT
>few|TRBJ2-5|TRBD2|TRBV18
CASSPLAGGQETQYF
TGTGCCAGCTCACCACTAGCGGGAGGGCAGGAGACCCAGTACTTC
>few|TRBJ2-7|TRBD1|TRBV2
CASSERTGVYEQYF
TGTGCCAGCAGTGAAAGGACAGGAGTCTACGAGCAGTACTTC
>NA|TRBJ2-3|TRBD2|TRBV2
CASRSSGRADTQYF
TGTGCCAGCAGGTCTAGCGGGAGGGCAGATACGCAGTATTTT
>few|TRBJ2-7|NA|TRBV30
CAWSVTLLSYEQYF
TGTGCCTGGAGTGTAACGCTGCTCTCCTACGAGCAGTACTTC
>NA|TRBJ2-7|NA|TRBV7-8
CASSLARQYEQYF
TGTGCCAGCAGCTTAGCACGGCAGTATGAGCAGTACTTC
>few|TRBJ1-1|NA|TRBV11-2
CASTRGTEAFF
TGTGCCAGCACGCGGGGCACTGAAGCTTTCTTT
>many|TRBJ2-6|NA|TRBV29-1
CSVEANSGANVLTF
TGCAGCGTTGAGGCGAACTCTGGGGCCAACGTCCTGACTTTC
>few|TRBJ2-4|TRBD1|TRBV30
CAWTRDSHIQYF
TGTGCCTGGACCCGGGACAGCCACATTCAGTACTTC
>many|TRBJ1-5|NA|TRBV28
CASSRRGNQPQHF
TGTGCCAGCAGTCGAAGGGGAAATCAGCCCCAGCATTTT
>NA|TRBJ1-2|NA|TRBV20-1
CSARQGMSYTF
TGCAGTGCTAGACAGGGTATGAGCTACACCTTC
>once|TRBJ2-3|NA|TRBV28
CASSSYTDTQYF
TGTGCCAGCAGTTCATACACAGATACGCAGTATTTT
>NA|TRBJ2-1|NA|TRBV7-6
CASSLGGAQPEQFF
TGTGCCAGCAGCTTAGGGGGGGCGCAGCCTGAGCAGTTCTTC
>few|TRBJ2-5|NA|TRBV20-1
CSARSEETQYF
TGCAGTGCTAGGTCAGAAGAGACCCAGTACTTC
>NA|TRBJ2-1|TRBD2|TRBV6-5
CASSSAGAPYNEQFF
TGTGCCAGCAGTTCAGCGGGGGCGCCCTACAATGAGCAGTTCTTC
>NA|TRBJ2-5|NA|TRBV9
CASSVVGGGETQYF
TGTGCCAGCAGCGTAGTCGGGGGTGGGGAGACCCAGTACTTC
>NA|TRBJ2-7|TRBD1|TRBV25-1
CASSGTGSYEQYF
TGTGCCAGCAGTGGGACAGGCTCCTACGAGCAGTACTTC
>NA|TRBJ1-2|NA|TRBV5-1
CASSFSGDYGYTF
TGCGCCAGCAGCTTCTCAGGGGACTATGGCTACACCTTC